These T cell receptor beta chains were read from a single sample in a study of cytomegalovirus exposure and HLA in healthy donors. Assay used: immunoSEQ multiplex PCR; TCRdb lists only in-frame clones, some missing. The data show more than 150,000 clones, 70% to 85% seen once. What was sequenced was PBMCs. These receptors were taken from a man between 18 and 35 years old in good health and CMV-seronegative. Each CDR3 is given with its conserved first and last residue.

V gene	CDR3 protein
TRBV19	CASSKQLQPQHF
TRBV6-5	CASCDRVATEAFF
TRBV6-5	CASSIPGTGEAFF
TRBV7-2	CASSSKGDLTREQYF
TRBV5-8	CASSWTGTSGYNEQFF
TRBV7-9	CASSPRGATPTSYGYTF
TRBV19	CASSLRLAGGRTYEQYF
TRBV10-3	CAIRAAGGNTGELFF
TRBV6-4	CASSRLAGVPGELFF
TRBV4-2	CASSQAPGGPRETQYF
TRBV6-6	CASSYSGQEAFF
TRBV13	CASSTRGSGQETQYF
TRBV13	CASSLVSRATYGYTF
TRBV4-3	CASSPRPETGSEKEKLFF
TRBV27	CASGGNNSPLHF
TRBV20-1	CSAQNNEQFF
TRBV4-2	CASSQDLRGRHEKLFF
TRBV4-1	CASSLRQGARLERNQPQHF
TRBV7-6	CASSLTTGSTGELFF
TRBV2	CASSLAGGGHGGEQFF
TRBV7-2	CASSLLAGGYEQYF
TRBV18	CASSRRANQETQYF
TRBV18	CASFETGIFTHTDTQYF
TRBV7-7	CASSLSQAGADTQYF
TRBV13	CASSLWGGDTDTQYF
TRBV7-8	CASSLAVAGEETSQYF
TRBV4-2	CASSLHDRDFSGELFF
TRBV5-1	CASSLDGTASYGYTF
TRBV28	CASSLPGGPRWNQPQHF
TRBV28	CASSLWTSSSGVGLYNEQFF
TRBV18	CASSKTGTCGAFF
TRBV19	CATSAGYTEAFF
TRBV2	CASSGPQDSGNTIYF
TRBV2	CASTVPGSGANVLTF
TRBV11-3	CASSRDRMLNTGELFF
TRBV6-5	CASSYEGSVQETQYF
TRBV27	CASRGGAAGEKLFF
TRBV19	CASRDRVIVNTIYF
TRBV9	CASSVGSGGTPGNSPLHF
TRBV19	CASSTGQGGTEAFF
TRBV10-1	CASSCGSFNEKLFF
TRBV7-2	CASSLASGTRGYEQYF
TRBV4-2	CASSQGLLTDEQYF
TRBV19	CASARKGQGGNTEAFF
TRBV29-1	CSVEGEEGASEQYF
TRBV4-2	CASSQQETGGYGYTF
TRBV4-3	CASSPRPYSYEQYF
TRBV27	CASSADSSYEQYF
TRBV6-1	CASSDGQGGYTF
TRBV30	CAWTETGGKNGYTF